This T cell receptor beta chain was captured by sequencing in a study of read filtering for tumor transcriptome and immune sequencing. About the research overall: Transcriptome libraries were built from DNase-treated RNA.

Worth noting for this clonotype: Its cognate antigen is unknown. The junction shows a germline mismatch at one end, possibly a read error.

The library was built from 400 ng RNA with molecular barcoded adaptors for alpha/delta and beta/gamma chains. TCRdb reanalysed the reads using MiXCR and keeps one entry per CDR3 protein. This table holds approximately 140,000 distinct CDR3 sequences, approximately 13% found once. General study points: Compared with RNA-seq, IR-seq gave much higher clonotype depth and reliability.

The CDR3 loop spans 16 amino acids. CDR1 MGHRA and CDR2 YSYEKL come from the germline V gene. The source of this sequence is a donor at least 40 years old with multiple myeloma. The material sequenced was a population of CD138-negative cells sorted from bone marrow. The gene calls are TRBV4-1 and TRBJ2-1; 7 positions agree with TRBD2. The CDR3 DNA sequence: TGCGCCAGCAGCCATTTAGGACTAGTGGGGTCCCACGAGCGGTTCTTC. Translation gives CASSHLGLVGSHERFF.